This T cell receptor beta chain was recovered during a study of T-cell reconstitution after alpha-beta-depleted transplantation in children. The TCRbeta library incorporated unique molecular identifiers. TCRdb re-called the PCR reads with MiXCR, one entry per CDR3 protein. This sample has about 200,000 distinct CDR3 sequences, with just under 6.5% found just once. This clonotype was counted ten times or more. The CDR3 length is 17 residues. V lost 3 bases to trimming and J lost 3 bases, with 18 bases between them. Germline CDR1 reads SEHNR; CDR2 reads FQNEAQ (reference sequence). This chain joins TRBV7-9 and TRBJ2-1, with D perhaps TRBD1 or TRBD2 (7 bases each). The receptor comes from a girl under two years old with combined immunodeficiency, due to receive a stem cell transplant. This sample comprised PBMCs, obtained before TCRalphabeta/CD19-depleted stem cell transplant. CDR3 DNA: TGTGCCAGCAGCTTGGGGTTCAGGGGGGGCCTCTACAATGAGCAGTTCTTC. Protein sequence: CASSLGFRGGLYNEQFF.